This entry lists 27 T cell receptor beta chains sequenced from one sample in a study of blood T cell repertoires in COVID-19. The data were produced by immunoSEQ multiplex PCR, yet TCRdb's version contains in-frame clones alone and is incomplete. The sample comprises over 100,000 clones, 84% of which are singletons, and around 9.4% rests with the top ten. Sequencing used peripheral blood. Receptors were obtained from a man aged 40-49 years with active or convalescent COVID-19.

The chain uses TRBV11-3 and TRBJ1-1, with D uncertain. V was shortened by 0 bases and J by 3 bases, with 5 bases between the two germline ends. This CDR3 spans 13 amino acids. Per germline, CDR1 SGHNT and CDR2 YENEEA. CDR3 region: CASSLEEHTEAFF. The CDR3 DNA sequence: TGTGCCAGCAGCTTAGAGGAGCACACTGAAGCTTTCTTT.

The chain employs TRBV30 and TRBJ1-1, with 7 bases matching TRBD1. After removal of 4 bases from V and 4 bases from J, the junction contained 3 bases not matched to a gene. Germline V gene sequence: CDR1 GTSNPN, CDR2 SVGIG (reference sequence). The CDR3 has 12 residues. CDR3 nucleotides: TGTGCCTGGAAGGGGGCGGTCACTGAAGCTTTCTTT. Its translation is CAWKGAVTEAFF.

The V gene is TRBV28, the J gene TRBJ2-7, with 10 bases that match TRBD1. The CDR3 runs to 15 residues. Germline V gene lookup returns CDR1 MDHEN and CDR2 SYDVKM. After removal of 6 bases from V and 2 bases from J, the junction contained 7 bases not matched to a gene. The CDR3 reads CASSRDRGQAYEQYF. DNA of the CDR3: TGTGCCAGCAGCCGCGACAGGGGGCAAGCCTACGAGCAGTACTTC.

There are a few counts of this clone. This chain uses TRBV6-5 with TRBJ1-2, with TRBD1 identical over 10 bases. Losses at the gene ends were 5 bases for V and 8 bases for J; bases not matched to a gene: 11. This CDR3 has 15 amino acids. The germline CDR1 and CDR2 sequences are MNHEY and SVGAGI. The CDR3 bases are TGTGCCAGCAGTACCCGGGACAGGGGTTCAGAAGGCTACACCTTC. Its protein product is CASSTRDRGSEGYTF.

This chain uses TRBV4-1 with TRBJ2-7; 9 bases are shared with TRBD1. CDR3 length equals 15 residues. The germline V gene encodes CDR1 MGHRA and CDR2 YSYEKL. Losses at the gene ends were 6 bases for V and 3 bases for J; bases not matched to a gene: 9. The CDR3 DNA follows: TGCGCCAGCAGTCGCCCGGGACAGGGACACTACGAGCAGTACTTC. Its translation: CASSRPGQGHYEQYF.

This clone was seen a handful of times. V gene TRBV19 combines with J gene TRBJ1-2; 7 nucleotides align to TRBD1. Germline assignment: CDR1 LNHDA and CDR2 SQIVND (reference sequence). The CDR3 is 13 residues long. The DNA of the CDR3 is TGTGCAGCCGCGACAGGGAGTGGCTATGGCTACACCTTC. Amino acid sequence: CAAATGSGYGYTF.

CDR3 sequence (DNA): TGTGCCAGCAGCGTAGTTGTGACAGCGAACACCGGGGAGCTGTTTTTT. Translation: CASSVVVTANTGELFF. This sequence joins TRBV9 and TRBJ2-2, with D possibly TRBD1 on 5 matching bases. This CDR3 contains 16 residues. Germline assignment: CDR1 SGDLS and CDR2 YYNGEE. V was trimmed by 0 bases and J by 0 bases, leaving 9 bases between them.

The V call is TRBV14, the J call TRBJ1-2; 11 bases fit TRBD1. There are 20 residues in the CDR3. Germline trimming cut 2 bases from V and 2 bases from J; bases unmatched to any gene: 16. Germline V lookup: CDR1 SGHDN, CDR2 FVKESK. The CDR3 is CASSQLSLGQGAFINYGYTF. In DNA form, the CDR3 reads TGTGCCAGCAGCCAACTCTCGCTCGGACAGGGGGCTTTCATCAACTATGGCTACACCTTC. Full variable domain (missing parts from reference TRBV14 and TRBJ1-2): EAGVTQFPSHSVIEKGQTVTLRCDPISGHDNLYWYRRVMGKEIKFLLHFVKESKQDESGMPNNRFLAERTGGTYSTLKVQPAELEDSGVYFCASSQLSLGQGAFINYGYTFGSGTRLTVV.

This clone was picked up one time. The chain combines TRBV5-6 with TRBJ2-6, with D tentatively TRBD1 (5 bases). Germline CDR1 and CDR2: SGHDT and YYEEEE. The V end lost 1 base, the J end lost 0 bases, and 5 bases lay between the germline ends. The CDR3 contains 15 residues. The CDR3, as DNA: TGTGCCAGCAGCTTGAGGGGCTCTGGGGCCAACGTCCTGACTTTC. It yields the protein CASSLRGSGANVLTF.

The V gene is TRBV7-9, the J gene TRBJ2-6; no clear D gene. Germline loops: CDR1 SEHNR, CDR2 FQNEAQ (reference sequence). This CDR3 contains 15 residues. V was trimmed by 3 bases and J by 0 bases, leaving 6 bases between them. The CDR3 sequence: CASSFRDSGANVLTF. CDR3 in DNA: TGTGCCAGCAGCTTTAGAGACTCTGGGGCCAACGTCCTGACTTTC.

The chain recombines TRBV6-5 with TRBJ2-5; 7 nucleotides agree with TRBD2. Germline V gives CDR1 MNHEY, CDR2 SVGAGI. Unmatched junction bases numbered 5, after V lost 0 bases and J lost 4 bases. This CDR3 comprises 15 residues. The CDR3 nucleotides read TGTGCCAGCAGTTACTCGGGGCGGGGGACAGAGACCCAGTACTTC. Translated: CASSYSGRGTETQYF.

The chain links TRBV5-5 to TRBJ2-5, with 10 bases that match TRBD2. CDR1 and CDR2 from the germline V gene are SGHKS and YYEKEE (reference sequence). The CDR3 runs to 16 residues. Unmatched junction bases numbered 8, after V lost 1 base and J lost 5 bases. The CDR3 spells CASSLNPGLALETQYF. The DNA for the CDR3 is TGTGCCAGCAGCTTGAACCCGGGACTAGCGTTGGAGACCCAGTACTTC.

This clone is a singleton in its sample. The V and J genes are TRBV6-5 and TRBJ1-2, with D perhaps TRBD1 (5 bases). Trimming took off 6 bases at V and 8 bases at J, with 22 bases between the two ends. CDR1 is MNHEY and CDR2 is SVGAGI in the germline V gene. This CDR3 contains 15 residues. Written as DNA, the CDR3 is TGTGCCAGCAGACCTGCCGGGACTTCCAGTGGGGGCTACACCTTC. This codes for CASRPAGTSSGGYTF.

This clone has more than one count but fewer than ten. This rearrangement joins TRBV3-1 (or the pseudogene TRBV3-2) to TRBJ1-2; TRBD1 aligns across 7 bases. J was trimmed by 4 bases and V by 4 bases; bases with no gene match: 6. The germline CDR1 and CDR2 sequences are LGHDT and YNNKEL (reference sequence). This CDR3 contains 14 residues. The CDR3 is CASSLQTGRYGYTF. DNA of the CDR3: TGTGCCAGCAGCCTCCAGACAGGGCGCTATGGCTACACCTTC.

V gene TRBV11-3 combines with J gene TRBJ1-1; D unresolved. Germline V gene data show CDR1 as SGHNT and CDR2 as YENEEA. The CDR3 consists of 14 residues. The germline V and J ends were trimmed by 3 bases and 4 bases, with 12 bases remaining between them. This CDR3 is CASSFPQPGTEAFF. In DNA, the CDR3 is TGTGCCAGCAGCTTCCCCCAACCGGGCACTGAAGCTTTCTTT. Together with reference TRBV11-3 and TRBJ1-1, the CDR3 gives the full variable domain: EAGVVQSPRYKIIEKKQPVAFWCNPISGHNTLYWYLQNLGQGPELLIRYENEEAVDDSQLPKDRFSAERLKGVDSTLKIQPAELGDSAVYLCASSFPQPGTEAFFGQGTRLTVV.

This chain links TRBV6-5 with TRBJ2-2; TRBD1 matches at 7 bases. V shed 6 bases and J 8 bases; nucleotides not matched to a gene: 0. The CDR3 has 11 amino acids. Germline V gene sequence: CDR1 MNHEY, CDR2 SVGAGI. CDR3 sequence reads: CASRGQGELFF. DNA of the CDR3: TGTGCCAGCAGGGGACAGGGGGAGCTGTTTTTT.

This clone has only one observation. This chain links TRBV19 with TRBJ2-1; 11 nucleotides line up with TRBD2. V was clipped by 5 bases and J by 7 bases; unmatched bases: 7. Looked up from germline, CDR1 is LNHDA and CDR2 is SQIVND (reference sequence). The CDR3 has 15 residues. In DNA, the CDR3 is TGTGCCAGTAGTGTTAGCGGGGGGGCGTGGAATGAGCAGTTCTTC. Protein product: CASSVSGGAWNEQFF.

J is TRBJ1-2 and V is TRBV3-1 (or the pseudogene TRBV3-2), with D perhaps TRBD1 (5 bases). Germline-derived CDR1 and CDR2 are LGHDT and YNNKEL (reference sequence). This CDR3 is built from 12 residues. V gave up 4 bases and J gave up 8 bases, with 11 bases separating them. The CDR3 protein is CASSPEGRGYTF. For the CDR3, the DNA is TGTGCCAGCAGCCCCGAGGGGAGGGGCTACACCTTC.

This clone was detected only once. V gene TRBV5-1 combines with J gene TRBJ2-1, with 11 bases fitting TRBD1. Per germline, CDR1 SGHRS and CDR2 YFSETQ. The CDR3 has 15 amino acids. V lost 7 bases and J lost 7; bases outside the gene matches: 10. CDR3 residues: CASLSWTGGKNEQFF. The CDR3 bases are TGCGCCAGCCTTTCCTGGACAGGGGGCAAAAATGAGCAGTTCTTC.

The DNA for the CDR3 is TGTGCCAGCAGCTTAGATACCCAGGGTGAAGCTTTCTTT. Amino acids: CASSLDTQGEAFF. The V gene is TRBV11-3, the J gene TRBJ1-1, with D possibly TRBD1 on 5 matching bases. The germline V gene has CDR1 SGHNT and CDR2 YENEEA. V lost 0 bases to trimming and J lost 7 bases, with 9 bases between them. This CDR3 has 13 amino acids.

In its sample, this clone is medium-sized. The chain has TRBV7-2 and TRBJ1-1; tentative D call: TRBD1 (5 bases). The V gene's germline CDR1 is SGHTA and CDR2 FQGNSA. Trimming took 6 bases from V and 5 from J, leaving 13 bases between them. The CDR3 is 13 residues long. CDR3 sequence: CASSSRQLTEAFF. CDR3 nucleotides: TGTGCCAGCAGTTCCCGACAGTTAACTGAAGCTTTCTTT.

V usage is TRBV5-1 and J usage is TRBJ2-5, with 9 bases that match TRBD1. Germline assignment: CDR1 SGHRS and CDR2 YFSETQ. The CDR3 is 15 residues long. Germline trimming cut 4 bases from V and 5 bases from J; bases unmatched to any gene: 9. The CDR3 DNA follows: TGCGCCAGCAGCAAATCCGGGACAGGGACGGAGACCCAGTACTTC. Translating it yields CASSKSGTGTETQYF.

This chain uses TRBV19 with TRBJ1-1; D is perhaps TRBD1 (6 bases). Germline CDR1 reads LNHDA; CDR2 reads SQIVND (reference sequence). This CDR3 has 16 amino acids. V was cut by 6 bases and J by 0 bases, with 17 bases left in between. The CDR3 loop is CASSRLDRSLNTEAFF. DNA of the CDR3: TGTGCCAGTAGCCGTTTGGACAGATCTTTGAACACTGAAGCTTTCTTT.

The chain couples TRBV4-2 to TRBJ1-4; the match to TRBD1 covers 8 bases. CDR3 length: 16 amino acids. Germline V lookup: CDR1 LGHNA, CDR2 YNFKEQ. V shed 0 bases and J 8 bases; nucleotides not matched to a gene: 8. The CDR3 DNA follows: TGTGCCAGCAGCCAAGAAAGGACAGGGTTTGGAGAAAAACTGTTTTTT. It encodes CASSQERTGFGEKLFF.

This rearrangement joins TRBV11-2 to TRBJ2-7; 7 positions agree with TRBD1. The germline CDR1 and CDR2 sequences are SGHAT and FQNNGV. CDR3 length: 13 residues. The V segment lost 8 bases and the J segment 2 bases; nucleotides outside the gene matches: 6. In DNA, the CDR3 is TGTGCCAGCCAGATCAGGGGGACCTACGAGCAGTACTTC. This translates into CASQIRGTYEQYF. The whole variable domain, remainder taken from reference TRBV11-2 and TRBJ2-7, is EAGVAQSPRYKIIEKRQSVAFWCNPISGHATLYWYQQILGQGPKLLIQFQNNGVVDDSQLPKDRFSAERLKGVDSTLKIQPAKLEDSAVYLCASQIRGTYEQYFGPGTRLTVT.

The chain links TRBV5-5 to TRBJ1-5; the D gene is possibly TRBD1 (5 bases). Between the trimmed V and J ends, which lost 3 bases and 6 bases, there was a span of 19 bases. Per germline, CDR1 SGHKS and CDR2 YYEKEE (reference sequence). This CDR3 region has 16 residues. The CDR3 loop is CASSYMPQGGAQPQHF. As DNA, the CDR3 is TGTGCCAGCAGCTACATGCCCCAGGGTGGAGCTCAGCCCCAGCATTTT.

The V and J genes are TRBV7-2 and TRBJ2-7; 8 bases are a match to TRBD2. Germline CDR1 SGHTA, CDR2 FQGNSA. V shed 1 base, J shed 0 bases, and the junction held 8 bases outside the gene matches. There are 17 residues in the CDR3. The CDR3 sequence: CASSLDESGGPSYEQYF. The DNA for the CDR3 is TGTGCCAGCAGCTTAGACGAAAGCGGGGGCCCCTCCTACGAGCAGTACTTC.